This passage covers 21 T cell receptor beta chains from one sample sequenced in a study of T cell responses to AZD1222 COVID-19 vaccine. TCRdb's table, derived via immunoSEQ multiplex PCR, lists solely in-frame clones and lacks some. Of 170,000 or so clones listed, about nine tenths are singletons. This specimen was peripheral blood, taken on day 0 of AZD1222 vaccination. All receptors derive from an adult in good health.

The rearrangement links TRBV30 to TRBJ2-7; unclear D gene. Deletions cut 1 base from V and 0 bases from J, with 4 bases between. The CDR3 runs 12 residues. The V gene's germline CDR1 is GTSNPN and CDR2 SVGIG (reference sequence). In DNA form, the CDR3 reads TGTGCCTGGAGTGGAGACTCCTACGAGCAGTACTTC. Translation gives CAWSGDSYEQYF.

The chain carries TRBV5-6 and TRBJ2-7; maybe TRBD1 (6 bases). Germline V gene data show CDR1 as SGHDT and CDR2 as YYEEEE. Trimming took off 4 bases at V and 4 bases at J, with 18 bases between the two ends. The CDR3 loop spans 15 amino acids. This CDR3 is CASSRPTGGRYEQYF. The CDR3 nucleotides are TGTGCCAGCAGCCGACCGACAGGCGGCCGGTACGAGCAGTACTTC.

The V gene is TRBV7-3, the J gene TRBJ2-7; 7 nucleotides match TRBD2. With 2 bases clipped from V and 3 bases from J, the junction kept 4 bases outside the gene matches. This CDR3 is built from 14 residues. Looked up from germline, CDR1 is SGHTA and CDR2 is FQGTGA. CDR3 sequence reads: CASSLGASGYEQYF. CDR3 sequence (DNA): TGTGCCAGCAGCTTAGGTGCTAGCGGCTACGAGCAGTACTTC.

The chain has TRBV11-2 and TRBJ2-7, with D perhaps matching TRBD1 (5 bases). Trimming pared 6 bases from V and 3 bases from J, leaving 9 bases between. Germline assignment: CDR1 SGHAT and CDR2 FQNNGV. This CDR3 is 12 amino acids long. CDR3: CASSFRGYEQYF. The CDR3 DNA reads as TGTGCCAGCAGTTTTAGGGGCTACGAGCAGTACTTC. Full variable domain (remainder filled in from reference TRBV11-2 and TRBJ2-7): EAGVAQSPRYKIIEKRQSVAFWCNPISGHATLYWYQQILGQGPKLLIQFQNNGVVDDSQLPKDRFSAERLKGVDSTLKIQPAKLEDSAVYLCASSFRGYEQYFGPGTRLTVT.

In DNA form, the CDR3 reads TGTGCCAGCAGCTTAGAAATGGGGGACATATTCGCTAGCTATGGCTACACCTTC. This gives the protein CASSLEMGDIFASYGYTF. The chain carries TRBV7-9 and TRBJ1-2; possible D gene TRBD1, 6 bases. This CDR3 is 18 amino acids long. CDR1 is SEHNR and CDR2 is FQNEAQ in the germline V gene (reference sequence). V was pared by 1 base and J by 4 bases, with 22 bases between.

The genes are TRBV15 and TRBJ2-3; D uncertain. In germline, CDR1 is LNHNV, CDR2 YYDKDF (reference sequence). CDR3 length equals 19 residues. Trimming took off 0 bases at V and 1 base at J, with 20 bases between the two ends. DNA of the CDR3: TGTGCCACCAGCAGAGATCCGGCGGCGCGGTTGGTGGGCACAGATACGCAGTATTTT. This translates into CATSRDPAARLVGTDTQYF.

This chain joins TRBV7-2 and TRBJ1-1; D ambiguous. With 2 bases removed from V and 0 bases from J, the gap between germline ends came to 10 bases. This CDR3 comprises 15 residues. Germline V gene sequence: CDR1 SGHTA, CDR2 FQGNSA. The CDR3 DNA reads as TGTGCCAGCAGCTTATTGGTAGGGCTGAACACTGAAGCTTTCTTT. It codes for CASSLLVGLNTEAFF.

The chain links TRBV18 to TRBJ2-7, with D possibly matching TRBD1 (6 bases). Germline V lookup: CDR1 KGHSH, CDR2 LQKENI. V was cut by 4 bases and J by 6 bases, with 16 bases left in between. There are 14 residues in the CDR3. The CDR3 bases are TGTGCCAGCTCACGGAGCCAGGGGATCGGCGAGCAGTACTTC. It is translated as CASSRSQGIGEQYF.

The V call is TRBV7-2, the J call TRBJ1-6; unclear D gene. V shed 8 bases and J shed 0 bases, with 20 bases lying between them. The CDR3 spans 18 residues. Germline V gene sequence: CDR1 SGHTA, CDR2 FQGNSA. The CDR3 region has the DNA TGTGCCAGCTCCCCTCAGGCCCTTCGAAGCTCCTATAATTCACCCCTCCACTTT. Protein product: CASSPQALRSSYNSPLHF.

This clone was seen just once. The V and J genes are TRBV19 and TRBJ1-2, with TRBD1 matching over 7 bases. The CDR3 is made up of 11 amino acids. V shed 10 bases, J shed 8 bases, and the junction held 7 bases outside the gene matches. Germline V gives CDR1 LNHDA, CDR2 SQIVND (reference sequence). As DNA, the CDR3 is TGTGCCACTGGGACAGTTCGCGGCTACACCTTC. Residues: CATGTVRGYTF.

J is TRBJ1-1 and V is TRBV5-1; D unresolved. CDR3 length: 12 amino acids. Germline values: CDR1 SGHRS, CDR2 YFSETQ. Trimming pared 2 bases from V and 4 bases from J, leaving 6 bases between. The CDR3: CASSFPGTEAFF. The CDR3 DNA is TGCGCCAGCAGCTTTCCCGGCACTGAAGCTTTCTTT. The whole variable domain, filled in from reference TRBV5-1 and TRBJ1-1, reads KAGVTQTPRYLIKTRGQQVTLSCSPISGHRSVSWYQQTPGQGLQFLFEYFSETQRNKGNFPGRFSGRQFSNSRSEMNVSTLELGDSALYLCASSFPGTEAFFGQGTRLTVV.

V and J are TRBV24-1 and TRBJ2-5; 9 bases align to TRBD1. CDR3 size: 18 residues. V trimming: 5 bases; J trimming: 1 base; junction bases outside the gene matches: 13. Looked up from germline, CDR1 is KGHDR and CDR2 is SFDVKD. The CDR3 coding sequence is TGTGCCACCAGTGGAAAGGACAGGGGAGGGGAGCCCCAAGAGACCCAGTACTTC. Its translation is CATSGKDRGGEPQETQYF.

The CDR3 is CASSEAQGESEAFF. CDR3 DNA sequence: TGTGCCAGCAGTGAAGCACAGGGAGAATCTGAAGCTTTCTTT. This chain links TRBV2 with TRBJ1-1; possibly TRBD1 for D (6 bases). The germline V and J ends were trimmed by 0 bases and 6 bases, with 11 bases remaining between them. Germline V gene sequence: CDR1 SNHLY, CDR2 FYNNEI. This CDR3 contains 14 residues.

CDR3 amino acids: CAIQRTGEVAGELFF. The DNA of the CDR3 is TGTGCCATACAGAGGACAGGGGAGGTGGCCGGGGAGCTGTTTTTT. The chain combines TRBV6-5 with TRBJ2-2; 9 bases match TRBD1. The CDR3 covers 15 residues. The germline CDR1 and CDR2 sequences are MNHEY and SVGAGI. V was clipped by 10 bases and J by 6 bases; unmatched bases: 12.

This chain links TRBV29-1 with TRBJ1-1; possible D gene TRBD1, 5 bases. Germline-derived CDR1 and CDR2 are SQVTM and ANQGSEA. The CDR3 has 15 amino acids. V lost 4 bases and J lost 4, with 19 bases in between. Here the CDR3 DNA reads TGCAGCGTTGGCAGGGCGCACACAACGGGCACTGAAGCTTTCTTT. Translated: CSVGRAHTTGTEAFF.

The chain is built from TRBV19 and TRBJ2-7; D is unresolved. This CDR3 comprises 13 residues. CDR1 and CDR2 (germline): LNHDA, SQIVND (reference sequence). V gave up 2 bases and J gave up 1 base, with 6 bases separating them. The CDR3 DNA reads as TGTGCCAGTAGTATATTCCCGTCCTACGAGCAGTACTTC. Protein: CASSIFPSYEQYF.

CDR3 in DNA: TGTGCCACCAGCAGAGATCTCCGGGGGGCTCCCTACAATGAGCAGTTCTTC. It is translated as CATSRDLRGAPYNEQFF. The rearrangement links TRBV15 to TRBJ2-1, with D possibly TRBD2 on 7 matching bases. Germline assignment: CDR1 LNHNV and CDR2 YYDKDF (reference sequence). The CDR3 covers 17 residues. Trimming shortened V by 0 bases and J by 2 bases, and 14 bases separated the two germline ends.

This CDR3 reads CASSVYRGDTQYF. CDR3 bases: TGTGCCAGCAGTGTCTACAGGGGAGATACGCAGTATTTT. The chain employs TRBV2 and TRBJ2-3, with 7 nucleotides matching TRBD1. The CDR3 sequence is 13 residues long. V lost 4 bases, J lost 5 bases, and 3 bases stayed unmatched. CDR1 SNHLY and CDR2 FYNNEI come from the germline V gene.

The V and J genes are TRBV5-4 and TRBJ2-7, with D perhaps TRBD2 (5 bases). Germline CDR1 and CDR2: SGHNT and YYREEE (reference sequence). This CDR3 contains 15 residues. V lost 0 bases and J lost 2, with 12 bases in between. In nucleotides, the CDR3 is TGTGCCAGCAGCTTGGGTGGCGGGTATACCTACGAGCAGTACTTC. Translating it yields CASSLGGGYTYEQYF.

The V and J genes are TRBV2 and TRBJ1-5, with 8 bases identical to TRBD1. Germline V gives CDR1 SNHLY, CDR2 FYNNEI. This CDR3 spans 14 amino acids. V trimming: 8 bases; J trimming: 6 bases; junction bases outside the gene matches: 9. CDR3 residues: CASGKGTGSQPQHF. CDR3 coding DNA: TGTGCCAGCGGGAAGGGGACAGGTTCTCAGCCCCAGCATTTT.

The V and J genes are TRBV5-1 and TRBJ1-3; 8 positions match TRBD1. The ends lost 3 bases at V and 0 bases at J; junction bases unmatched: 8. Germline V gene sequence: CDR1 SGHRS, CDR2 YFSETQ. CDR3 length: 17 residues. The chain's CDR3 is CASSSSQGGYSGNTIYF. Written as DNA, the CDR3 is TGCGCCAGCAGCTCTTCACAGGGGGGATACTCTGGAAACACCATATATTTT.